This T cell receptor beta chain was captured by sequencing in a study of T cell responses to AZD1222 COVID-19 vaccine. Study summary: Pooling was applied to second doses at about 4 or about 12 weeks. Study observations and caveats: The reported proportion of spike-specific TCRs targeting unmutated variant regions was nearly half. Donors in the cohort were predominantly white British and more often female, and clonal diversity was possibly underestimated.

Germline loops: CDR1 SQVTM, CDR2 ANQGSEA. Trimming at V came to 4 bases and at J to 4 bases, leaving 6 bases not matched to a gene. The CDR3 consists of 13 residues. Worth noting for this clone: Its target is not known.

Sequencing used immunoSEQ multiplex PCR; TCRdb keeps in-frame clones, though not all of them. The sample holds 90,000 to 130,000 clones, around 82% seen once. This material consisted of peripheral blood, taken on day 0 of AZD1222 vaccination. The V and J genes are TRBV29-1 and TRBJ1-1; 7 bases are shared with TRBD1. The clonotype originates from an adult in good health. The CDR3 region has the DNA TGCAGCGTTGGGCGGGACAGACCCACTGAAGCTTTCTTT. This encodes CSVGRDRPTEAFF. The full variable domain, with the rest looked up from reference TRBV29-1 and TRBJ1-1, is SAVISQKPSRDICQRGTSLTIQCQVDSQVTMMFWYRQQPGQSLTLIATANQGSEATYESGFVIDKFPISRPNLTFSTLTVSNMSPEDSSIYLCSVGRDRPTEAFFGQGTRLTVV.